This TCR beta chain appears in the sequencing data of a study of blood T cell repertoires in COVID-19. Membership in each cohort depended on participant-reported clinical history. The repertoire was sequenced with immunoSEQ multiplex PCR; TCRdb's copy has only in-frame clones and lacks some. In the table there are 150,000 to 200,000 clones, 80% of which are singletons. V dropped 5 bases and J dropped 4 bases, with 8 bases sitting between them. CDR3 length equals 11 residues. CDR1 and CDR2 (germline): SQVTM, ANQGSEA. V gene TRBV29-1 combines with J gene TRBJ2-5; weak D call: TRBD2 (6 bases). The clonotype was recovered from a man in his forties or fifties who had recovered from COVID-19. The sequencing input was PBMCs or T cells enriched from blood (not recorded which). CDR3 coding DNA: TGCAGCGTTTGGCGGGGAGAGACCCAGTACTTC. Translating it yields CSVWRGETQYF.